Presented here are 30 T cell receptor beta chains from one specimen sequenced in a study of blood T cell repertoires in COVID-19 (dated by TCRdb to about 2020). The library came from the immunoSEQ multiplex PCR assay. This immuneACCESS table, as held by TCRdb, lists in-frame sequences with V and J called but not all clones. Of the missing ones, under half trace to an unresolved V gene in checked studies; the others have no known cause. The sample records approximately 180,000 clones, around 83% of which are singletons. The ten largest clones represent over 12% of the sample. Sequencing input: PBMCs or T cells enriched from blood (not recorded which). These receptors were collected from a man in his fifties or sixties who had recovered from COVID-19.

The V gene is TRBV19, the J gene TRBJ2-3; 14 bases agree with TRBD2. The CDR3 covers 16 residues. CDR1 LNHDA and CDR2 SQIVND come from the germline V gene (reference sequence). Trimming removed 5 bases from V and 5 bases from J; junction bases left unmatched: 6. The CDR3 DNA reads as TGTGCCAGTAGTTTAGCCGGGACTAGCGGGGGAGATACGCAGTATTTT. It codes for CASSLAGTSGGDTQYF.

This chain uses TRBV30 with TRBJ1-1, with 7 bases lining up with TRBD1. This CDR3 has 13 amino acids. Germline CDR1 is GTSNPN and CDR2 is SVGIG (reference sequence). V trimming: 5 bases; J trimming: 3 bases; junction bases outside the gene matches: 6. This CDR3 is CAWSTGVHTEAFF. CDR3 nucleotides: TGTGCCTGGTCTACAGGGGTGCACACTGAAGCTTTCTTT.

This chain uses TRBV11-2 with TRBJ1-1, with 7 nucleotides matching TRBD1. In germline, CDR1 is SGHAT, CDR2 FQNNGV. The J segment lost 10 bases and the V segment lost 5 bases, leaving 7 bases of the junction unmatched. The CDR3 has 12 amino acids. CDR3 bases: TGTGCCAGCAGCGTCCTACAGGGGAGAGCTTTCTTT. Its protein is CASSVLQGRAFF. The variable domain in full, completed from reference TRBV11-2 and TRBJ1-1, reads EAGVAQSPRYKIIEKRQSVAFWCNPISGHATLYWYQQILGQGPKLLIQFQNNGVVDDSQLPKDRFSAERLKGVDSTLKIQPAKLEDSAVYLCASSVLQGRAFFGQGTRLTVV.

The chain recombines TRBV3-1 (or the pseudogene TRBV3-2) with TRBJ2-7; D possibly corresponds to TRBD1 (5 bases). CDR3 length: 11 residues. Germline V CDR1 and CDR2: LGHDT, YNNKEL (reference sequence). The V and J ends lost 10 bases and 6 bases respectively, with 13 bases between them. The CDR3 spells CATALRGEQYF. The CDR3 coding sequence is TGTGCCACCGCTCTTAGGGGCGAGCAGTACTTC.

The chain has TRBV19 and TRBJ1-1; tentative D call: TRBD1 (5 bases). Germline CDR1 is LNHDA and CDR2 is SQIVND (reference sequence). V was pared by 3 bases and J by 2 bases, with 10 bases between. The CDR3 sequence is 14 residues long. CDR3 sequence (DNA): TGTGCCAGTAGTATCGGGCAGGGAAACACTGAAGCTTTCTTT. Translating it yields CASSIGQGNTEAFF.

The chain joins TRBV9 to TRBJ2-2; TRBD1 might be the D (6 bases). The germline V and J ends were trimmed by 0 bases and 0 bases, with 12 bases remaining between them. The germline V gene has CDR1 SGDLS and CDR2 YYNGEE. The CDR3 totals 17 residues. CDR3 in DNA: TGTGCCAGCAGCGTAGTATCGGCAGGGGCGAACACCGGGGAGCTGTTTTTT. This encodes CASSVVSAGANTGELFF.

CDR3 nucleotides: TGTGCCAGCAGTCCGCTTGGGGGGGCGGCTGGCTACACCTTC. Amino acids: CASSPLGGAAGYTF. The chain uses TRBV28 and TRBJ1-2, with TRBD1 as a possible D gene (6 bases). Between the trimmed V and J ends, which lost 5 bases and 7 bases, there was a span of 17 bases. The V gene's germline CDR1 is MDHEN and CDR2 SYDVKM. The CDR3 is made up of 14 amino acids.

V is TRBV5-4 and J is TRBJ1-1; D might be TRBD1 (6 bases). Between the trimmed V and J ends, which lost 5 bases and 0 bases, there was a span of 17 bases. The CDR3 is 16 residues long. Looked up from germline, CDR1 is SGHNT and CDR2 is YYREEE (reference sequence). For the CDR3, the DNA is TGTGCCAGCAGTCTGAACTCCGGGACATTGAACACTGAAGCTTTCTTT. It is translated as CASSLNSGTLNTEAFF.

This clone was counted many times. The chain recombines TRBV5-1 with TRBJ2-5; 9 positions agree with TRBD1. Germline V gene data show CDR1 as SGHRS and CDR2 as YFSETQ. The CDR3 spans 15 residues. The ends lost 0 bases at V and 7 bases at J; junction bases unmatched: 7. The CDR3 here is CASSLADRGFATQYF. CDR3 nucleotides: TGCGCCAGCAGCTTGGCCGACAGGGGGTTTGCGACCCAGTACTTC.

The V gene is TRBV4-1, the J gene TRBJ1-1; 9 nucleotides match TRBD1. Germline CDR1 and CDR2: MGHRA and YSYEKL. The CDR3 is made up of 16 amino acids. V shed 5 bases and J 0 bases; nucleotides not matched to a gene: 7. The CDR3 DNA reads TGCGCCAGCAGCAAGGGACAGGGAACGTTGAACACTGAAGCTTTCTTT. It codes for CASSKGQGTLNTEAFF.

CDR3 coding DNA: TGTGCCAGCAGCCGAGGACAGGGGGTGAACACTGAAGCTTTCTTT. Its translation: CASSRGQGVNTEAFF. The chain carries TRBV3-1 (or the pseudogene TRBV3-2) and TRBJ1-1; 10 bases align to TRBD1. V lost 4 bases, J lost 0 bases, and 2 bases stayed unmatched. In germline, CDR1 is LGHDT, CDR2 YNNKEL (reference sequence). CDR3 length: 15 residues.

In this sample, this clone turned up a few times. This chain uses TRBV5-1 with TRBJ1-1, with D maybe TRBD1 (5 bases). The CDR3 extends over 14 amino acids. The V end lost 4 bases, the J end lost 3 bases, and 13 bases lay between the germline ends. Looked up from germline, CDR1 is SGHRS and CDR2 is YFSETQ. CDR3 nucleotides: TGCGCCAGCAGCCCCATCCGGGGGGACACTGAAGCTTTCTTT. Translated, it gives CASSPIRGDTEAFF.

The V gene is TRBV27, the J gene TRBJ1-4, with D tentatively TRBD1 (6 bases). CDR3 length: 14 amino acids. V lost 4 bases to trimming and J lost 5 bases, with 11 bases between them. The V gene's germline CDR1 is MNHEY and CDR2 SMNVEV (reference sequence). The CDR3 loop is CASSSQGSNEKLFF. CDR3 DNA sequence: TGTGCCAGCAGTTCACAGGGTTCGAATGAAAAACTGTTTTTT.

This chain links TRBV11-2 with TRBJ1-5; TRBD1 matches at 7 bases. CDR3 size: 14 residues. V shed 5 bases, J shed 0 bases, and the junction held 1 base outside the gene matches. Germline CDR1 reads SGHAT; CDR2 reads FQNNGV. CDR3 loop: CASSRTGSNQPQHF. CDR3 in DNA: TGTGCCAGCAGCCGGACAGGTAGCAATCAGCCCCAGCATTTT.

The V and J genes are TRBV5-8 and TRBJ1-1; no clear D. The CDR3 runs 15 residues. Germline values: CDR1 SGHTS, CDR2 YDEGEE. The ends were cut back, 3 bases at V and 9 bases at J, with 21 bases in the middle. DNA for the CDR3: TGTGCCAGCAGCTCTCTCGGGGTTCCCATCGCACAAGCTTTCTTT. Amino acids: CASSSLGVPIAQAFF.

V usage is TRBV19 and J usage is TRBJ2-2; the D gene is possibly TRBD1 (6 bases). The V gene lost 6 bases and the J gene lost 0 bases, with 11 bases spanning the gap. The CDR3 contains 15 residues. CDR1 and CDR2 from the germline V gene are LNHDA and SQIVND (reference sequence). The chain's CDR3 is CASRPGQTNTGELFF. DNA for the CDR3: TGTGCCAGTAGACCGGGACAAACGAACACCGGGGAGCTGTTTTTT.

This chain links TRBV4-2 with TRBJ2-7, with TRBD2 matching 7 bases. J lost 2 bases, V lost 0 bases, and 4 bases had no gene match. CDR1 and CDR2 (germline): LGHNA, YNFKEQ. This CDR3 is 15 amino acids long. CDR3 amino acids: CASSQERGTTYEQYF. In DNA form, the CDR3 reads TGTGCCAGCAGCCAAGAGCGGGGGACGACCTACGAGCAGTACTTC.

The CDR3 nucleotides read TGTGCCAGCAGCTCGAGGACAGGGACCCACCTCCAAGAGACCCAGTACTTC. This gives the protein CASSSRTGTHLQETQYF. The rearrangement joins TRBV7-6 to TRBJ2-5, with TRBD1 identical over 8 bases. Looked up from germline, CDR1 is SGHVS and CDR2 is FNYEAQ. V was clipped by 4 bases and J by 1 base; unmatched bases: 11. The CDR3 consists of 17 residues.

This clone was detected once. V and J are TRBV3-1 (or the pseudogene TRBV3-2) and TRBJ1-1; 7 positions match TRBD1. The V and J ends lost 9 bases and 0 bases, in that order; junction bases with no gene match: 10. Germline V gene lookup returns CDR1 LGHDT and CDR2 YNNKEL (reference sequence). The CDR3 has 15 amino acids. This CDR3 reads CASRRQGDMNTEAFF. CDR3 nucleotides: TGTGCCAGTCGCCGACAGGGCGATATGAACACTGAAGCTTTCTTT.

The chain is built from TRBV27 and TRBJ1-6; D remains unclear. Germline V CDR1 and CDR2: MNHEY, SMNVEV (reference sequence). V was cut by 3 bases and J by 7 bases, with 13 bases left in between. The CDR3 sequence is 15 residues long. Here the CDR3 reads CASSLSGLRNSPLHF. DNA of the CDR3: TGTGCCAGCAGTTTGTCTGGGTTGCGGAATTCACCCCTCCACTTT.

J is TRBJ1-3 and V is TRBV19; D gene unclear. The germline V gene encodes CDR1 LNHDA and CDR2 SQIVND (reference sequence). V lost 3 bases and J 2 bases, leaving 8 bases between the germline ends. The CDR3 sequence is 14 residues long. CDR3: CASSISRTGNTIYF. For the CDR3, the DNA is TGTGCCAGTAGTATTTCCAGGACTGGAAACACCATATATTTT.

The chain is built from TRBV19 and TRBJ1-3, with TRBD1 matching 7 bases. Germline V lookup: CDR1 LNHDA, CDR2 SQIVND (reference sequence). Trimming removed 6 bases from V and 2 bases from J; junction bases left unmatched: 10. CDR3 size: 16 residues. In DNA, the CDR3 is TGTGCCAGTAGCCCAACCCTCGACAGGGCTGGAAACACCATATATTTT. Protein: CASSPTLDRAGNTIYF.

The chain recombines TRBV18 with TRBJ1-1; tentative D call: TRBD1 (6 bases). The CDR3 spans 17 residues. Germline CDR1 is KGHSH and CDR2 is LQKENI. V dropped 3 bases and J dropped 0 bases, with 17 bases sitting between them. The CDR3 loop reads CASSPWGPLKLNTEAFF. In DNA form, the CDR3 reads TGTGCCAGCTCACCCTGGGGGCCTTTAAAACTGAACACTGAAGCTTTCTTT. The full variable domain, rest sourced from reference TRBV18 and TRBJ1-1, is NAGVMQNPRHLVRRRGQEARLRCSPMKGHSHVYWYRQLPEEGLKFMVYLQKENIIDESGMPKERFSAEFPKEGPSILRIQQVVRGDSAAYFCASSPWGPLKLNTEAFFGQGTRLTVV.

V usage is TRBV30 and J usage is TRBJ1-6; the match to TRBD1 covers 8 bases. After removal of 8 bases from V and 7 bases from J, the junction contained 10 bases not matched to a gene. Germline lookup yields CDR1 GTSNPN and CDR2 SVGIG (reference sequence). The CDR3 runs 14 residues. The CDR3 nucleotides are TGTGCCAGAGACAGGGGAGTCGGGAATTCACCCCTCCACTTT. As protein: CARDRGVGNSPLHF.

The chain links TRBV7-6 to TRBJ1-2, with TRBD1 matching 8 bases. The germline gives CDR1 SGHVS, CDR2 FNYEAQ. The CDR3 extends over 14 amino acids. Trimming cost V 1 base and J 10 bases; bases outside gene matches: 8. The CDR3 region is CASSLGTGTTPYTF. The DNA for the CDR3 is TGTGCCAGCAGCTTAGGGACAGGGACGACGCCCTACACCTTC.

The genes are TRBV28 and TRBJ1-2, with a tentative D call TRBD1 (5 bases). The CDR3 is 13 amino acids. From germline, CDR1 is MDHEN and CDR2 SYDVKM. V lost 6 bases, J lost 8 bases, and 16 bases lay in between. Here the CDR3 DNA reads TGTGCCAGCAGGCCTCCGGGGGGGTCCGGCTACACCTTC. Translated: CASRPPGGSGYTF.

By its share, this clone is medium-sized. This chain joins TRBV30 and TRBJ1-3; D possibly corresponds to TRBD1 (6 bases). CDR3 length: 13 residues. The V gene lost 2 bases and the J gene lost 4 bases, with 9 bases spanning the gap. CDR1 is GTSNPN, CDR2 SVGIG, per germline (reference sequence). CDR3 coding DNA: TGTGCCTGGAGTCCGACAGGCGGAAACACCATATATTTT. Translated, it gives CAWSPTGGNTIYF.

V and J are TRBV18 and TRBJ1-5; D is possibly TRBD1 (6 bases). Germline V CDR1 and CDR2: KGHSH, LQKENI. V lost 7 bases and J 2 bases, leaving 15 bases between the germline ends. The CDR3 totals 15 residues. The CDR3 here is CASFAGVRGNQPQHF. CDR3 sequence (DNA): TGTGCCAGCTTTGCAGGGGTCAGGGGCAATCAGCCCCAGCATTTT.

CDR3 sequence reads: CASKVSGGASDEQFF. In DNA, the CDR3 is TGCGCCAGCAAAGTTAGCGGGGGGGCCAGCGACGAGCAGTTCTTC. The chain carries TRBV5-1 and TRBJ2-1; 11 nucleotides line up with TRBD2. CDR1 and CDR2 from the germline V gene are SGHRS and YFSETQ. V was clipped by 6 bases and J by 10 bases; unmatched bases: 12. The CDR3 spans 15 residues. Based on the CDR3 plus reference TRBV5-1 and TRBJ2-1, the full variable domain is KAGVTQTPRYLIKTRGQQVTLSCSPISGHRSVSWYQQTPGQGLQFLFEYFSETQRNKGNFPGRFSGRQFSNSRSEMNVSTLELGDSALYLCASKVSGGASDEQFFGPGTRLTVL.

The chain combines TRBV6-6 with TRBJ1-6; D gene unclear. CDR3 length equals 18 residues. CDR1 is MNHNY and CDR2 is SVGAGI in the germline V gene (reference sequence). V was shortened by 5 bases and J by 0 bases, with 17 bases between the two germline ends. The CDR3 sequence is CASSRAPAARSYNSPLHF. The CDR3 DNA sequence: TGTGCCAGCAGTCGTGCCCCGGCGGCCCGCTCCTATAATTCACCCCTCCACTTT.